This T cell receptor (beta chain) was retrieved from a study of technical replicates of blood from several donors. The protocol was immunoSEQ multiplex PCR, while the TCRdb copy is restricted to in-frame clones and leaves out a portion. The table lists 60,000 to 80,000 clones, around 87% of them singletons. Germline loops: CDR1 MNHEY, CDR2 SVGAGI. V was clipped by 6 bases and J by 3 bases, with 15 bases between them. The CDR3 has 15 amino acids. The specimen sequenced was PBMCs. The clonotype was recovered from a human donor in good health. Some clones in this sample may be carry-over from other donors' samples. The rearrangement links TRBV6-5 to TRBJ2-1; D might be TRBD1 (6 bases). CDR3 DNA sequence: TGTGCCAGCAGACTAACAGGGCTAAGCTACAATGAGCAGTTCTTC. This codes for CASRLTGLSYNEQFF.